One and the same sample provided the 30 T cell receptor beta chains below, sequenced in a study of spatial heterogeneity in lung cancer. Time point defined: blood at routine non-recurrence follow-up after resection. One entry per CDR3 protein, called by TCRdb with MiXCR from the 5' RACE reads. The data contain some 10,000 distinct CDR3 sequences, under 25% of them singletons. Sequencing used PBMCs, obtained at follow-up. Receptors were obtained from a male donor with early-stage non-small cell lung cancer.

This clonotype was found many times. The chain carries TRBV5-1 and TRBJ2-3, with unresolved D. Germline CDR1 and CDR2: SGHRS and YFSETQ. This CDR3 spans 11 amino acids. The V and J ends lost 4 bases and 0 bases respectively, with 0 bases between them. The CDR3 nucleotides are TGCGCCAGCAGCAGCACAGATACGCAGTATTTT. Its translation is CASSSTDTQYF.

This clonotype has at least ten counts. This chain uses TRBV7-8 with TRBJ2-1, with 13 bases matching TRBD2. CDR3 length: 17 amino acids. V gave up 3 bases and J gave up 3 bases; unmatched junction bases: 5. Germline values: CDR1 SGHVS, CDR2 FQNEAQ. CDR3 sequence: CASSLRTSGGVYNEQFF. In DNA form, the CDR3 reads TGTGCCAGCAGCTTGCGGACTAGCGGGGGCGTCTACAATGAGCAGTTCTTC.

This clonotype was seen a few times. The chain uses TRBV27 and TRBJ1-5; TRBD1 might be the D (5 bases). The CDR3 length is 15 residues. V was cut by 2 bases and J by 2 bases, with 10 bases left in between. In germline, CDR1 is MNHEY, CDR2 SMNVEV (reference sequence). The CDR3 protein is CASSLGGTGNQPQHF. The CDR3, as DNA: TGTGCCAGCAGTTTAGGGGGGACTGGCAATCAGCCCCAGCATTTT.

This chain uses TRBV19 with TRBJ2-1; 9 bases are a match to TRBD2. From germline, CDR1 is LNHDA and CDR2 SQIVND (reference sequence). The CDR3 is made up of 17 amino acids. With 7 bases clipped from V and 4 bases from J, the junction kept 14 bases outside the gene matches. The chain's CDR3 is CASTVGIAGVGYNEQFF. DNA of the CDR3: TGTGCCAGTACCGTAGGGATAGCGGGAGTCGGATACAATGAGCAGTTCTTC.

This sequence joins TRBV5-1 and TRBJ2-5; D is unresolved. The CDR3 has 13 residues. Looked up from germline, CDR1 is SGHRS and CDR2 is YFSETQ. V lost 3 bases to trimming and J lost 5 bases, with 11 bases between them. CDR3 in amino acids: CASSSLRWETQYF. CDR3 DNA sequence: TGCGCCAGCAGCTCCCTTAGATGGGAGACCCAGTACTTC.

The chain has TRBV9 and TRBJ2-3, with D perhaps matching TRBD1 (6 bases). Deletions cut 3 bases from V and 6 bases from J, with 8 bases between. Germline CDR1 reads SGDLS; CDR2 reads YYNGEE. The CDR3 is 12 residues long. This CDR3 is CASSATGDTQYF. Here the CDR3 DNA reads TGTGCCAGCAGCGCCACAGGGGATACGCAGTATTTT.

This clonotype came up many times. V usage is TRBV20-1 and J usage is TRBJ2-3; 11 positions agree with TRBD2. Looked up from germline, CDR1 is DFQATT and CDR2 is SNEGSKA (reference sequence). The J segment lost 3 bases and the V segment lost 4 bases, leaving 3 bases of the junction unmatched. The CDR3 sequence is 14 residues long. The CDR3 DNA sequence: TGCAGTGCTACCGGGACTAGCGGAACAGATACGCAGTATTTT. This gives the protein CSATGTSGTDTQYF.

This clonotype was recorded a few times. An end of the junction differs from the germline gene, which may be a read error. This chain joins TRBV7-7 and TRBJ2-1; 10 bases agree with TRBD2. The CDR3 spans 15 residues. The germline CDR1 and CDR2 sequences are SSHAT and FNYEAQ (reference sequence). The CDR3 sequence: CASSLASGRLNEQFF. The CDR3 coding sequence is TGTGCTAGCAGCTTAGCTAGCGGGAGACTCAATGAGCAGTTCTTC.

V is TRBV7-9 and J is TRBJ2-3; D uncertain. The CDR3 is 11 residues long. Germline V gene data show CDR1 as SEHNR and CDR2 as FQNEAQ (reference sequence). Trimming pared 11 bases from V and 4 bases from J, leaving 10 bases between. The CDR3 DNA reads as TGTGCCCTACACGGTGCAGATACGCAGTATTTT. It is translated as CALHGADTQYF.

The chain is built from TRBV4-1 and TRBJ1-1, with D perhaps matching TRBD1 (5 bases). V was clipped by 8 bases and J by 4 bases, with 8 bases between them. This CDR3 region has 11 residues. Germline values: CDR1 MGHRA, CDR2 YSYEKL. The CDR3 reads CASRDFTEAFF. The CDR3 DNA reads as TGCGCCAGCCGGGACTTCACTGAAGCTTTCTTT.

This clonotype has at least ten counts. J is TRBJ2-1 and V is TRBV7-9, with D unclear. Looked up from germline, CDR1 is SEHNR and CDR2 is FQNEAQ (reference sequence). Trimming removed 4 bases from V and 2 bases from J, with 15 bases in between. The CDR3 is made up of 16 amino acids. The CDR3: CASSSLRSPAYNEQFF. The DNA for the CDR3 is TGTGCCAGCAGCTCCCTTCGGAGCCCAGCCTACAATGAGCAGTTCTTC.

There are many counts of this clonotype. The genes are TRBV6-5 and TRBJ2-3, with D possibly matching TRBD2 (7 bases). CDR3 length: 16 amino acids. Germline CDR1 is MNHEY and CDR2 is SVGAGI. Trimming stripped 6 bases from V and 0 bases from J, with 16 bases between. CDR3 in amino acids: CASSRPGGLSTDTQYF. CDR3 coding DNA: TGTGCCAGCAGCCGACCGGGGGGCCTCAGCACAGATACGCAGTATTTT.

This clonotype was counted many times. The rearrangement links TRBV6-2 or TRBV6-3 to TRBJ2-7, with D unresolved. CDR1 is MNHEY, CDR2 SVGEGT, per germline. CDR3 length: 15 residues. V was cut by 0 bases and J by 4 bases, with 13 bases left in between. In DNA form, the CDR3 reads TGTGCCAGCAGTTACTCGACCAGCACCATGTACGAGCAGTACTTC. Protein product: CASSYSTSTMYEQYF.

This sequence joins TRBV6-1 and TRBJ1-4; 8 nucleotides line up with TRBD1. The CDR3 extends over 15 amino acids. Germline CDR1 is MNHNS and CDR2 is SASEGT. Trimming took 3 bases from V and 4 from J; bases not matched to a gene: 4. The CDR3 coding sequence is TGTGCCAGCAGTGACTCGGGACAGGTTAATGAAAAACTGTTTTTT. The encoded protein is CASSDSGQVNEKLFF.

A remark on this clonotype: A much bigger clone sits one base away, suggesting this may be a read error. This chain uses TRBV19 with TRBJ1-5; D unclear. The CDR3 is made up of 13 amino acids. Germline CDR1 is LNHDA and CDR2 is SQIVND (reference sequence). The DNA of the CDR3 is TGTGTCAGTAGTCCCGGGTACAATCAGCCCCAGCATTTT. This encodes CVSSPGYNQPQHF.

This clonotype occurred many times. The gene calls are TRBV28 and TRBJ2-7; 9 bases match TRBD1. This CDR3 is 16 amino acids long. Germline assignment: CDR1 MDHEN and CDR2 SYDVKM. V was pared by 6 bases and J by 0 bases, with 9 bases of the junction left unmatched. For the CDR3, the DNA is TGTGCCAGCAGCTCCCCCGGGACAGGGTTCTCCTACGAGCAGTACTTC. As protein: CASSSPGTGFSYEQYF.

This clonotype occurred many times. The chain links TRBV6-2 or TRBV6-3 to TRBJ2-1; 9 nucleotides line up with TRBD2. The germline V gene has CDR1 MNHEY and CDR2 SVGEGT. CDR3 length: 14 amino acids. J lost 11 bases, V lost 2 bases, and 7 bases had no gene match. The CDR3 sequence is CASSYTTGTSKQFF. The CDR3 bases are TGTGCCAGCAGTTACACCACCGGGACTAGCAAGCAGTTCTTC.

J is TRBJ2-7 and V is TRBV28, with unresolved D. The CDR3 has 14 residues. The V gene's germline CDR1 is MDHEN and CDR2 SYDVKM. V was shortened by 2 bases and J by 4 bases, with 12 bases between the two germline ends. CDR3: CASSLQTFRYEQYF. The CDR3 DNA follows: TGTGCCAGCAGTTTACAAACTTTTCGGTACGAGCAGTACTTC.

This clonotype was detected ten times or more. This chain joins TRBV20-1 and TRBJ2-1; 9 bases fit TRBD2. The germline CDR1 and CDR2 sequences are DFQATT and SNEGSKA (reference sequence). This CDR3 is 15 amino acids long. Trimming took 4 bases from V and 6 from J; bases not matched to a gene: 10. CDR3 bases: TGCAGTGCTAATCTGGGACTAGCAGGGGTCAATGAGCAGTTCTTC. Encoded protein: CSANLGLAGVNEQFF.

This clonotype was seen ten or more times. This sequence joins TRBV4-1 and TRBJ2-5; D is possibly TRBD1 (5 bases). Between the trimmed V and J ends, which lost 1 base and 2 bases, there was a span of 14 bases. Germline V CDR1 and CDR2: MGHRA, YSYEKL. The CDR3 is 16 amino acids. CDR3 in DNA: TGCGCCAGCAGCCAAGGTTGGGGCGGACGTCAAGAGACCCAGTACTTC. Translating gives CASSQGWGGRQETQYF.

This clonotype appeared many times. This chain joins TRBV9 and TRBJ2-2; D not certain. The CDR3 spans 15 residues. Trimming shortened V by 0 bases and J by 0 bases, and 6 bases separated the two germline ends. Germline V gene sequence: CDR1 SGDLS, CDR2 YYNGEE. Written as DNA, the CDR3 is TGTGCCAGCAGCGTAGGGCAGTCGAACACCGGGGAGCTGTTTTTT. This sequence encodes CASSVGQSNTGELFF.

This clonotype was detected only a few times. This chain uses TRBV5-6 with TRBJ1-2; D perhaps matches TRBD1 (6 bases). In germline, CDR1 is SGHDT, CDR2 YYEEEE. V lost 4 bases, J lost 8 bases, and 15 bases lay in between. This CDR3 has 13 residues. The CDR3 spells CASSPTGGGGYTF. The DNA for the CDR3 is TGTGCCAGCAGCCCTACGGGGGGCGGAGGCTACACCTTC.

This clonotype is deemed medium-sized (0.01 to 0.1%). The chain joins TRBV20-1 to TRBJ1-4, with D hard to call. The CDR3 runs to 15 residues. Germline CDR1 DFQATT, CDR2 SNEGSKA (reference sequence). V lost 0 bases and J lost 6, with 14 bases in between. The CDR3 region is CSARDSNWAHEKLFF. The DNA for the CDR3 is TGCAGTGCTAGAGATTCGAATTGGGCTCATGAAAAACTGTTTTTT.

This clonotype was seen repeatedly, ten times or more. The gene calls are TRBV5-1 and TRBJ2-7, with 7 nucleotides matching TRBD2. The CDR3 is 19 amino acids. Germline loops: CDR1 SGHRS, CDR2 YFSETQ. Unmatched junction bases numbered 16, after V lost 0 bases and J lost 1 base. The CDR3 spells CASSLAPYRGGRRSYEQYF. CDR3 DNA: TGCGCCAGCAGCTTGGCTCCTTATCGGGGAGGGAGGAGGTCCTACGAGCAGTACTTC.

This chain links TRBV5-4 with TRBJ1-3; TRBD1 matches 9 bases. Germline trimming cut 4 bases from V and 0 bases from J; bases unmatched to any gene: 2. CDR3 size: 15 residues. The germline CDR1 and CDR2 sequences are SGHNT and YYREEE (reference sequence). CDR3 sequence: CASSATGGSGNTIYF. CDR3 sequence (DNA): TGTGCCAGCAGCGCGACAGGGGGCTCTGGAAACACCATATATTTT.

V and J are TRBV11-2 and TRBJ2-7; D is perhaps TRBD1 (6 bases). Looked up from germline, CDR1 is SGHAT and CDR2 is FQNNGV. The CDR3 runs 13 residues. V shed 5 bases and J shed 7 bases, with 15 bases lying between them. The CDR3 loop reads CASSQTGTGEQYF. The CDR3 DNA follows: TGTGCCAGCAGCCAAACAGGTACAGGGGAGCAGTACTTC.

The chain has TRBV15 and TRBJ1-3; D ambiguous. Germline V gives CDR1 LNHNV, CDR2 YYDKDF (reference sequence). This CDR3 region has 16 residues. Deletions cut 1 base from V and 0 bases from J, with 10 bases between. CDR3 coding DNA: TGTGCCACCAGCAGAGGTAAACCAAGCTCTGGAAACACCATATATTTT. The encoded protein is CATSRGKPSSGNTIYF.

This clonotype was seen a handful of times. The V and J genes are TRBV10-3 and TRBJ1-4; D gene unclear. V dropped 2 bases and J dropped 7 bases, with 2 bases sitting between them. The CDR3 is 11 amino acids. CDR1 ENHRY and CDR2 SYGVKD come from the germline V gene. The CDR3 spells CAISEGEKLFF. For the CDR3, the DNA is TGTGCCATCAGTGAGGGTGAAAAACTGTTTTTT.

This clonotype was seen ten or more times. This chain connects TRBV28 to TRBJ1-1, with D hard to call. Between the trimmed V and J ends, which lost 6 bases and 1 base, there was a span of 15 bases. The CDR3 consists of 15 residues. Germline CDR1 is MDHEN and CDR2 is SYDVKM. The CDR3 is CASSPSTSANTEAFF. CDR3 DNA: TGTGCCAGCAGCCCCTCGACATCCGCGAACACTGAAGCTTTCTTT.

This clonotype has at least ten counts. The rearrangement links TRBV3-1 to TRBJ2-7, with D possibly matching TRBD1 (6 bases). Trimming left V 3 bases short and J 4 bases short, with 13 bases between. From germline, CDR1 is LGHDT and CDR2 YNNKEL (reference sequence). The CDR3 length is 14 residues. In DNA, the CDR3 is TGTGCCAGCAGCCAGGACAGTACTACGTACGAGCAGTACTTC. It codes for CASSQDSTTYEQYF.